Following are 31 T cell receptor beta chains from one sample sequenced in a study of OX40 agonist ivuxolimab in advanced cancers. The assay was immunoSEQ multiplex PCR, and TCRdb's table has in-frame clones only and misses some. The repertoire includes some 71,000 clones, 91% of them detected once, and just over 14% sits in the top ten. Specimen: CD4+ or CD8+ T cells sorted from blood, collected in a trial of the OX40 agonist ivuxolimab. These receptors were taken from an adult with an advanced solid tumor such as melanoma, head and neck, liver or kidney cancer.

V usage is TRBV11-3 and J usage is TRBJ2-7; D perhaps matches TRBD2 (5 bases). The ends were cut back, 4 bases at V and 2 bases at J, with 12 bases in the middle. The CDR3 is 14 residues long. Germline CDR1 is SGHNT and CDR2 is YENEEA. The CDR3 region has the DNA TGTGCCAGCAGCTCTAGGACTGACCCCTACGAGCAGTACTTC. The encoded protein is CASSSRTDPYEQYF.

This clone has only one observation. The chain links TRBV21-1 to TRBJ2-7; no DNA check was done on the table's D call, TRBD1. TRBV21-1 is flagged as a pseudogene. This CDR3 has 14 residues. In nucleotides, the CDR3 is TGTGCCAGCAGCAACGGGACAAGGATTTACGAGCAGTACTTC. It encodes CASSNGTRIYEQYF.

The chain links TRBV4-3 to TRBJ2-7; D is perhaps TRBD2 (6 bases). Between the trimmed V and J ends, which lost 4 bases and 0 bases, there was a span of 13 bases. There are 15 residues in the CDR3. The germline V gene encodes CDR1 LGHNA and CDR2 YSLEER. CDR3 DNA sequence: TGCGCCAGCAGCCTTACCGCCGGGGGCTCCTACGAGCAGTACTTC. It encodes CASSLTAGGSYEQYF.

This clone appeared once. The chain carries TRBV15 and TRBJ2-1; 7 bases are a match to TRBD2. Trimming removed 1 base from V and 0 bases from J; junction bases left unmatched: 3. This CDR3 has 16 amino acids. Germline V gene data show CDR1 as LNHNV and CDR2 as YYDKDF (reference sequence). The CDR3 spells CATSRGGGSSYNEQFF. The DNA of the CDR3 is TGTGCCACCAGCAGAGGAGGCGGGAGCTCCTACAATGAGCAGTTCTTC.

The rearrangement links TRBV4-1 to TRBJ1-5, with 7 bases that match TRBD1. V lost 3 bases to trimming and J lost 2 bases; unmatched junction nucleotides: 13. The CDR3 has 18 amino acids. Germline-derived CDR1 and CDR2 are MGHRA and YSYEKL. As DNA, the CDR3 is TGCGCCAGCAGCCAGGACAGGCCTACTGTGTTCCGCAATCAGCCCCAGCATTTT. Translated, it gives CASSQDRPTVFRNQPQHF.

The J gene is TRBJ2-3, the V gene TRBV9, with TRBD2 identical over 8 bases. CDR3 size: 14 residues. The V gene end was trimmed by 7 bases and the J gene end by 2 bases; junction bases not matched to a gene: 6. CDR1 is SGDLS, CDR2 YYNGEE, per germline. CDR3 sequence reads: CASGLAGPTDTQYF. The CDR3 nucleotides are TGTGCCAGCGGTTTAGCGGGACCCACAGATACGCAGTATTTT.

The genes are TRBV30 and TRBJ2-7; unclear D gene. V was clipped by 4 bases and J by 4 bases, with 11 bases between them. CDR1 is GTSNPN, CDR2 SVGIG, per germline (reference sequence). CDR3 length: 12 amino acids. Here the CDR3 reads CAWIDWGYEQYF. CDR3 DNA sequence: TGTGCCTGGATCGATTGGGGTTACGAGCAGTACTTC.

In the case of this clone: The sample has other DNA sequences that encode this CDR3 too. J is TRBJ2-1 and V is TRBV9, with D hard to call. Trimming took 0 bases from V and 4 from J, leaving 5 bases between them. The CDR3 runs 13 residues. CDR1 and CDR2 from the germline V gene are SGDLS and YYNGEE. The CDR3 DNA follows: TGTGCCAGCAGCGTAGATGAGTACAATGAGCAGTTCTTC. It yields the protein CASSVDEYNEQFF.

As for this clone: Other DNA sequences in this specimen translate into the identical CDR3. This chain uses TRBV11-2 with TRBJ2-7, with TRBD1 matching over 9 bases. The CDR3 consists of 15 residues. Looked up from germline, CDR1 is SGHAT and CDR2 is FQNNGV. V shed 5 bases, J shed 3 bases, and the junction held 8 bases outside the gene matches. The CDR3 sequence is CASSPRTGASYEQYF. The CDR3 coding sequence is TGTGCCAGCAGCCCACGGACAGGGGCTAGCTACGAGCAGTACTTC. The entire variable domain, with the rest obtained from reference TRBV11-2 and TRBJ2-7, is as follows: EAGVAQSPRYKIIEKRQSVAFWCNPISGHATLYWYQQILGQGPKLLIQFQNNGVVDDSQLPKDRFSAERLKGVDSTLKIQPAKLEDSAVYLCASSPRTGASYEQYFGPGTRLTVT.

The V call is TRBV28, the J call TRBJ2-2; tentatively, D is TRBD1 (6 bases). From germline, CDR1 is MDHEN and CDR2 SYDVKM. Trimming took 1 base from V and 5 from J, leaving 17 bases between them. This CDR3 has 17 residues. CDR3 in amino acids: CASSLFTGIEGTGELFF. CDR3 nucleotides: TGTGCCAGCAGTTTATTCACAGGGATTGAGGGGACCGGGGAGCTGTTTTTT.

The gene calls are TRBV4-3 and TRBJ2-6; 7 bases match TRBD2. Germline values: CDR1 LGHNA, CDR2 YSLEER. V dropped 0 bases and J dropped 4; count of bases not matched to a gene: 15. This CDR3 is 20 amino acids long. The chain's CDR3 is CASSQEGPLADAEGANVLTF. The CDR3 DNA is TGCGCCAGCAGCCAAGAAGGTCCCCTAGCGGACGCCGAGGGGGCCAACGTCCTGACTTTC.

This chain links TRBV4-2 with TRBJ2-1; D call uncertain. The length of the CDR3 is 15 residues. V was pared by 1 base and J by 0 bases, with 7 bases between. Looked up from germline, CDR1 is LGHNA and CDR2 is YNFKEQ. CDR3: CASSQVASSYNEQFF. In nucleotides, the CDR3 is TGTGCCAGCAGCCAAGTGGCTAGCTCCTACAATGAGCAGTTCTTC.

Concerning this clone: Other DNA sequences in this sample translate to the same CDR3. The chain is built from TRBV18 and TRBJ2-1; weak D call: TRBD1 (6 bases). Germline V gives CDR1 KGHSH, CDR2 LQKENI. V lost 5 bases and J 5 bases, leaving 19 bases between the germline ends. CDR3 size: 16 residues. The CDR3 region is CASSFTGSLLDNEQFF. The DNA for the CDR3 is TGTGCCAGCTCATTCACAGGGTCCCTCTTGGACAATGAGCAGTTCTTC.

The chain employs TRBV7-2 and TRBJ1-3; TRBD1 matches at 9 bases. This CDR3 has 16 residues. Germline CDR1 and CDR2: SGHTA and FQGNSA. Trimming cost V 2 bases and J 3 bases; bases outside gene matches: 5. As DNA, the CDR3 is TGTGCCAGCAGCTTAAACAGGGGGCGTATTGGAAACACCATATATTTT. Protein sequence: CASSLNRGRIGNTIYF. Together with reference TRBV7-2 and TRBJ1-3, the CDR3 gives the full variable domain: GAGVSQSPSNKVTEKGKDVELRCDPISGHTALYWYRQSLGQGLEFLIYFQGNSAPDKSGLPSDRFSAERTGGSVSTLTIQRTQQEDSAVYLCASSLNRGRIGNTIYFGEGSWLTVV.

The rearrangement links TRBV28 to TRBJ1-4, with 12 nucleotides matching TRBD1. CDR1 and CDR2 (germline): MDHEN, SYDVKM. This CDR3 is 16 amino acids long. J lost 4 bases, V lost 7 bases, and 7 bases had no gene match. CDR3 bases: TGTGCCAGCATCCGGGACAGGGGGCTAATTAATGAAAAACTGTTTTTT. This translates into CASIRDRGLINEKLFF.

This chain links TRBV27 with TRBJ2-7; 11 nucleotides match TRBD2. V was pared by 5 bases and J by 5 bases, with 8 bases of the junction left unmatched. Looked up from germline, CDR1 is MNHEY and CDR2 is SMNVEV (reference sequence). The CDR3 totals 15 residues. As DNA, the CDR3 is TGTGCCAGCAGTGGATTAGCGGGAGGGCCGCACGAGCAGTACTTC. This translates into CASSGLAGGPHEQYF.

This chain connects TRBV7-8 to TRBJ2-1; 8 nucleotides match TRBD2. Looked up from germline, CDR1 is SGHVS and CDR2 is FQNEAQ. The trim removed 1 base at V and 0 bases at J, leaving 8 bases unmatched. The CDR3 spans 18 residues. The CDR3, as DNA: TGTGCCAGCAGCTTAGTGGGTAGCGGGGCGAGCTCCTACAATGAGCAGTTCTTC. This translates into CASSLVGSGASSYNEQFF.

This clone has a single count. The chain employs TRBV7-8 and TRBJ2-2; D might be TRBD1 (5 bases). The CDR3 runs to 14 residues. The V gene lost 1 base and the J gene lost 4 bases, with 7 bases spanning the gap. CDR1 and CDR2 (germline): SGHVS, FQNEAQ. The CDR3 DNA is TGTGCCAGCAGCTTAGGGGGCGGCACCGGGGAGCTGTTTTTT. It encodes CASSLGGGTGELFF.

Only a few counts were recorded for this clone. The gene calls are TRBV4-2 and TRBJ2-7; no definite D call. CDR3 length: 15 residues. V was pared by 0 bases and J by 4 bases, with 13 bases between. Germline CDR1 and CDR2: LGHNA and YNFKEQ. Here the CDR3 reads CASSQEADPNYEQYF. In DNA, the CDR3 is TGTGCCAGCAGCCAAGAGGCGGATCCAAATTACGAGCAGTACTTC.

The chain joins TRBV7-3 to TRBJ2-5; D is possibly TRBD2 (5 bases). The CDR3 consists of 15 residues. CDR1 is SGHTA and CDR2 is FQGTGA in the germline V gene. V shed 1 base and J shed 2 bases, with 11 bases lying between them. The CDR3 is CASSLIGSGQETQYF. The CDR3 coding sequence is TGTGCCAGCAGCTTAATAGGTTCGGGGCAAGAGACCCAGTACTTC.

The genes are TRBV27 and TRBJ1-2; D is unclear. V lost 4 bases and J 1 base, leaving 10 bases between the germline ends. The germline gives CDR1 MNHEY, CDR2 SMNVEV (reference sequence). CDR3 length: 14 residues. CDR3 nucleotides: TGTGCCAGCAGTTACAGAGGAGGTAACTATGGCTACACCTTC. Its translation is CASSYRGGNYGYTF.

The chain couples TRBV11-2 to TRBJ2-7, with D possibly matching TRBD2 (7 bases). CDR1 is SGHAT and CDR2 is FQNNGV in the germline V gene. CDR3 length equals 14 residues. V was clipped by 5 bases and J by 1 base, with 12 bases between them. CDR3 coding DNA: TGTGCCAGCAGCCCCGGGGGGCCGTCCTACGAGCAGTACTTC. Translating it yields CASSPGGPSYEQYF.

The chain recombines TRBV13 with TRBJ2-7; 10 bases match TRBD1. Per germline, CDR1 PRHDT and CDR2 FYEKMQ (reference sequence). CDR3 length: 12 residues. After removal of 5 bases from V and 6 bases from J, the junction contained 1 base not matched to a gene. CDR3 residues: CASSGTGVEQYF. DNA for the CDR3: TGTGCCAGCAGCGGGACAGGGGTCGAGCAGTACTTC.

The chain links TRBV7-9 to TRBJ2-5, with D perhaps assigned TRBD1 or TRBD2 (6 bases each). V lost 1 base, J lost 2 bases, and 8 bases lay in between. Germline lookup yields CDR1 SEHNR and CDR2 FQNEAQ (reference sequence). This CDR3 is 14 amino acids long. Here the CDR3 DNA reads TGTGCCAGCAGCTTAGGGAGGGGGCAAGAGACCCAGTACTTC. Amino acids: CASSLGRGQETQYF. The complete variable domain, with remaining parts taken from reference TRBV7-9 and TRBJ2-5, reads DTGVSQNPRHKITKRGQNVTFRCDPISEHNRLYWYRQTLGQGPEFLTYFQNEAQLEKSRLLSDRFSAERPKGSFSTLEIQRTEQGDSAMYLCASSLGRGQETQYFGPGTRLLVL.

The chain uses TRBV6-1 and TRBJ2-1; D gene unclear. Germline loops: CDR1 MNHNS, CDR2 SASEGT. Trimming shortened V by 0 bases and J by 7 bases, and 4 bases separated the two germline ends. The CDR3 runs 12 residues. The DNA for the CDR3 is TGTGCCAGCAGTGAAGCGCGTAATGAGCAGTTCTTC. As protein: CASSEARNEQFF.

The chain joins TRBV27 to TRBJ1-2, with no clear D. V lost 0 bases and J lost 8, with 22 bases in between. The CDR3 has 17 residues. CDR1 is MNHEY and CDR2 is SMNVEV in the germline V gene (reference sequence). The CDR3 coding sequence is TGTGCCAGCAGTTTATCGATGGATACTATGGGGATTCGGGGCTACACCTTC. As protein: CASSLSMDTMGIRGYTF.

The chain is built from TRBV11-2 and TRBJ2-4; TRBD1 agrees at 9 bases. Germline V lookup: CDR1 SGHAT, CDR2 FQNNGV. V lost 5 bases to trimming and J lost 1 base; unmatched junction nucleotides: 12. This CDR3 has 18 amino acids. The DNA of the CDR3 is TGTGCCAGCAGCCCGTGGACAGGGGTGGTCGCGGCCAAAAACATTCAGTACTTC. Encoded protein: CASSPWTGVVAAKNIQYF.

The chain carries TRBV11-3 and TRBJ2-3; D call uncertain. Germline loops: CDR1 SGHNT, CDR2 YENEEA. The CDR3 spans 15 residues. The V gene lost 4 bases and the J gene lost 2 bases, with 13 bases spanning the gap. CDR3 DNA sequence: TGTGCCAGCAGCTCCGACGGTCACAACACAGATACGCAGTATTTT. This codes for CASSSDGHNTDTQYF. The full variable domain, with the rest looked up from reference TRBV11-3 and TRBJ2-3, is EAGVVQSPRYKIIEKKQPVAFWCNPISGHNTLYWYLQNLGQGPELLIRYENEEAVDDSQLPKDRFSAERLKGVDSTLKIQPAELGDSAVYLCASSSDGHNTDTQYFGPGTRLTVL.

The chain employs TRBV18 and TRBJ2-5; D unclear. Germline assignment: CDR1 KGHSH and CDR2 LQKENI. There are 17 residues in the CDR3. The V end lost 2 bases, the J end lost 5 bases, and 21 bases lay between the germline ends. In DNA, the CDR3 is TGTGCCAGCTCACCAGAGGCGGTCACCATCCCAACGGAGACCCAGTACTTC. This encodes CASSPEAVTIPTETQYF.

The chain couples TRBV5-6 to TRBJ2-3, with D unresolved. Germline V CDR1 and CDR2: SGHDT, YYEEEE. The CDR3 is 15 amino acids. With 1 base removed from V and 4 bases from J, the gap between germline ends came to 13 bases. CDR3 residues: CASSLFTSGPDTQYF. The CDR3 region has the DNA TGTGCCAGCAGCTTGTTCACGTCCGGTCCAGATACGCAGTATTTT.

This sequence joins TRBV29-1 and TRBJ2-5; 8 nucleotides agree with TRBD2. CDR1 is SQVTM, CDR2 ANQGSEA, per germline. V lost 6 bases and J lost 1; bases outside the gene matches: 10. This CDR3 has 15 amino acids. CDR3 sequence (DNA): TGCAGCGTGAGGGGGGTAGCGGGGCTCCAAGAGACCCAGTACTTC. Its protein is CSVRGVAGLQETQYF.